Sequencing of this T cell receptor (beta chain) was carried out in a study of blood T cell repertoires in COVID-19. Study background: Sources were T cells, B-cell-depleted T cells, or PBMCs; the material itself was cDNA or gDNA.

Trimming cost V 5 bases and J 2 bases; bases outside gene matches: 6. Looked up from germline, CDR1 is SGHVS and CDR2 is FQNEAQ. The CDR3 contains 15 residues. Here immunoSEQ multiplex PCR was the method, and the copy in TCRdb shows in-frame clones only, minus some. The table lists approximately 160,000 clones, roughly 80% of them singletons, with approximately 8% in the top ten. The rearrangement uses TRBV7-8 and TRBJ2-3; 8 bases are a match to TRBD2. Sequenced material: peripheral blood. This receptor was taken from a man aged 60-69 years with acute or convalescent COVID-19. CDR3 sequence (DNA): TGTGCCAGCAGCCCTTGGCGGGGGGCCACAGATACGCAGTATTTT. Protein sequence: CASSPWRGATDTQYF.